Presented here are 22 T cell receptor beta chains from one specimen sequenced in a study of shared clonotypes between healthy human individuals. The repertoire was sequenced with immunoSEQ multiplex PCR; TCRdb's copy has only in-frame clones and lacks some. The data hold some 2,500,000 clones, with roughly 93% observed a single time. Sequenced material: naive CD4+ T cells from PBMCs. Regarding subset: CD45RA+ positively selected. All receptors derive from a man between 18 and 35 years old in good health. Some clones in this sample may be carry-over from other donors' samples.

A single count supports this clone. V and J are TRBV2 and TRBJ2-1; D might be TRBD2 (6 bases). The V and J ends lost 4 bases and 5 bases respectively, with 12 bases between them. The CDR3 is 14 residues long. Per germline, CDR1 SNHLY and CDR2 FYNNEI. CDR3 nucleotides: TGTGCCAGCAGTGGCCGGGAGTTTGACAATGAGCAGTTCTTC. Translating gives CASSGREFDNEQFF.

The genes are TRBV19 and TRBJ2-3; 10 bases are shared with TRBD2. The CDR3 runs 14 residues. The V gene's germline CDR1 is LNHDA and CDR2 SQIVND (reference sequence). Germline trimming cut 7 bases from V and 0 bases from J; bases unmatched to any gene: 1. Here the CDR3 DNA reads TGTGCCAGTAAGACTAGCGGGAGCACAGATACGCAGTATTTT. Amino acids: CASKTSGSTDTQYF.

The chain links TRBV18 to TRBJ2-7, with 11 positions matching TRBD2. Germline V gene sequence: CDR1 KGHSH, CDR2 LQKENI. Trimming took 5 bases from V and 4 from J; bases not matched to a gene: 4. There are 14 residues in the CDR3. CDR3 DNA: TGTGCCAGCTCAACGACTAGCGGGGATTACGAGCAGTACTTC. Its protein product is CASSTTSGDYEQYF.

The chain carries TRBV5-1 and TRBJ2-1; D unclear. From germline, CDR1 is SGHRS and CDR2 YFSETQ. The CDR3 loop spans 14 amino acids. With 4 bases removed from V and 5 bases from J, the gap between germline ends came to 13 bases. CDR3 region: CASSPGSLNNEQFF. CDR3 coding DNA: TGCGCCAGCAGCCCGGGCAGCCTAAACAATGAGCAGTTCTTC.

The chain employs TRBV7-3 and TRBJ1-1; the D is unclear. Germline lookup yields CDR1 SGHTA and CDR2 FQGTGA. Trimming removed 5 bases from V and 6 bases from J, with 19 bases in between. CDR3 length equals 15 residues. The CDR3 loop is CASSPSGMGFSEAFF. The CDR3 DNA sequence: TGTGCCAGCAGCCCCTCCGGGATGGGATTCTCTGAAGCTTTCTTT.

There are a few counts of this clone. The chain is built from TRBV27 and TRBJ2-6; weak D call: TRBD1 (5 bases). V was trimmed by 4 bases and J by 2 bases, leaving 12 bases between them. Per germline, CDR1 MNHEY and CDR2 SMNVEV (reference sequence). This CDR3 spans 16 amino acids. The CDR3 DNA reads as TGTGCCAGCAGTTCCGCAGGGCGCCCTGGGGCCAACGTCCTGACTTTC. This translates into CASSSAGRPGANVLTF.

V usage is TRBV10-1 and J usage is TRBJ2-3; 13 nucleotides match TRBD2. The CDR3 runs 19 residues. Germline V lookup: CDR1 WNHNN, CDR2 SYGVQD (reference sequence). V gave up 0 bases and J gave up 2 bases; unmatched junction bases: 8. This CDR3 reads CASSESRTSGGIYTDTQYF. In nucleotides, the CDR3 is TGCGCCAGCAGTGAGTCGAGGACTAGCGGGGGAATTTACACAGATACGCAGTATTTT.

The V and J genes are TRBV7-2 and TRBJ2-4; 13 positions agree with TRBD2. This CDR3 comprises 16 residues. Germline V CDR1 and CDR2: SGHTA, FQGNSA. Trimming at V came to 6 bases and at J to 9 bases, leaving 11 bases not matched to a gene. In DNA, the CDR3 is TGTGCCAGCAGAAGCACTAGCGGGAGGGTAGTAGGCATTCAGTACTTC. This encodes CASRSTSGRVVGIQYF.

The CDR3 DNA is TGTGCCAGCAGTTTCGTCGGGGGAGGCACTGAAGCTTTCTTT. This encodes CASSFVGGGTEAFF. V is TRBV28 and J is TRBJ1-1, with D possibly TRBD1 on 5 matching bases. CDR3 length: 14 residues. Germline V gives CDR1 MDHEN, CDR2 SYDVKM. The V end was cut by 3 bases, the J end by 4 bases, with 12 bases between.

This CDR3 is CASSLRFGQTYEQYF. DNA for the CDR3: TGTGCCAGCAGCTTAAGATTTGGACAAACGTACGAGCAGTACTTC. J is TRBJ2-7 and V is TRBV11-2; a possible D gene is TRBD1 (5 bases). Deletions cut 2 bases from V and 4 bases from J, with 15 bases between. The germline CDR1 and CDR2 sequences are SGHAT and FQNNGV. CDR3 length equals 15 residues.

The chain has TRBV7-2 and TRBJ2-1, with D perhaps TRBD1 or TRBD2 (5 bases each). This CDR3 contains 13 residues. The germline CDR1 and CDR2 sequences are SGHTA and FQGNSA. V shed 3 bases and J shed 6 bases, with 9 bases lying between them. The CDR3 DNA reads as TGTGCCAGCAGCTTTGTTGGGGGCAATGAGCAGTTCTTC. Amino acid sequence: CASSFVGGNEQFF. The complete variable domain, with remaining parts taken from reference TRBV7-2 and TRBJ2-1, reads GAGVSQSPSNKVTEKGKDVELRCDPISGHTALYWYRQSLGQGLEFLIYFQGNSAPDKSGLPSDRFSAERTGGSVSTLTIQRTQQEDSAVYLCASSFVGGNEQFFGPGTRLTVL.

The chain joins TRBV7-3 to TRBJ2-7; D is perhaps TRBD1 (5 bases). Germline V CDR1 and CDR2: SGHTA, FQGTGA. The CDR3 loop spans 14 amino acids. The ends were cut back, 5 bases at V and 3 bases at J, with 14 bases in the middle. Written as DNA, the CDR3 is TGTGCCAGCAGCACCGGTATAGGGGACTACGAGCAGTACTTC. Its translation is CASSTGIGDYEQYF. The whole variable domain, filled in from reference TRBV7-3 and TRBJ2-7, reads GAGVSQTPSNKVTEKGKYVELRCDPISGHTALYWYRQSLGQGPEFLIYFQGTGAADDSGLPNDRFFAVRPEGSVSTLKIQRTERGDSAVYLCASSTGIGDYEQYFGPGTRLTVT.

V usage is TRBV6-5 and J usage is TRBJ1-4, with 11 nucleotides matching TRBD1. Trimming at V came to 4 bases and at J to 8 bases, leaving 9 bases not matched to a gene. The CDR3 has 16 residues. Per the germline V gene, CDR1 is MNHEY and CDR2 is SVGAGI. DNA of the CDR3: TGTGCCAGCAGTTTTGACCGGACAGGGGGCGCCGAAAAACTGTTTTTT. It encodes CASSFDRTGGAEKLFF.

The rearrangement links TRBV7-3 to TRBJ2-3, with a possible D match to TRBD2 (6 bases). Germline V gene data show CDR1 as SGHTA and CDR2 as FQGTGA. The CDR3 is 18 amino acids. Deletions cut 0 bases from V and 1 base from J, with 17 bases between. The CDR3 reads CASSLTAGSNGRTDTQYF. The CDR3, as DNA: TGTGCCAGCAGCTTAACTGCGGGAAGTAACGGTCGCACAGATACGCAGTATTTT.

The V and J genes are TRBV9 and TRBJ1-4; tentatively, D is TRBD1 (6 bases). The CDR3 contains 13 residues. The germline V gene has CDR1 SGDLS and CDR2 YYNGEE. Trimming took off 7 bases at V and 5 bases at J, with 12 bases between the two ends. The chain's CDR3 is CASQGSLNEKLFF. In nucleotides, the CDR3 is TGTGCCAGCCAGGGGTCCCTCAATGAAAAACTGTTTTTT.

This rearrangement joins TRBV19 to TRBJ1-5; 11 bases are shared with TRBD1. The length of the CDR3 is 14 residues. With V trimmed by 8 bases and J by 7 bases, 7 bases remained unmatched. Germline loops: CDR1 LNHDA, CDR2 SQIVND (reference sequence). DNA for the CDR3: TGTGCCAGTGCGGACAGGGGGCGTCCCCAGCCCCAGCATTTT. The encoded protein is CASADRGRPQPQHF.

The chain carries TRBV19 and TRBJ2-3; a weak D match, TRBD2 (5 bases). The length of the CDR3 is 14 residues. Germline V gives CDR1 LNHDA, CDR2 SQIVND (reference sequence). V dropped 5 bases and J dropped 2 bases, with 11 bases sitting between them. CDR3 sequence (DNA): TGTGCCAGTAGTCCCGGGGTTTTCACAGATACGCAGTATTTT. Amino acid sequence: CASSPGVFTDTQYF. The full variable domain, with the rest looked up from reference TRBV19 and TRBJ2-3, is DGGITQSPKYLFRKEGQNVTLSCEQNLNHDAMYWYRQDPGQGLRLIYYSQIVNDFQKGDIAEGYSVSREKKESFPLTVTSAQKNPTAFYLCASSPGVFTDTQYFGPGTRLTVL.

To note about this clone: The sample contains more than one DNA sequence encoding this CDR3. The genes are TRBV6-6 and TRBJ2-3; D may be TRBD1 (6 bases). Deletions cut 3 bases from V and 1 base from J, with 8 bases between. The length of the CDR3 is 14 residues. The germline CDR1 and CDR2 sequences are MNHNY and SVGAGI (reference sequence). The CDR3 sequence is CASSYSGGTDTQYF. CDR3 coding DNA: TGTGCCAGCAGTTATTCAGGGGGCACAGATACGCAGTATTTT.

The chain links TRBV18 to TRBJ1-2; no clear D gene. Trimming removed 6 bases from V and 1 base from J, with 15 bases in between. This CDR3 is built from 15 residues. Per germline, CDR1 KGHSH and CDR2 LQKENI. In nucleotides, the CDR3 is TGTGCCAGCTCGCCATCCCCCCCTCATAACTATGGCTACACCTTC. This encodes CASSPSPPHNYGYTF.

CDR3 nucleotide sequence: TGTGCCAGCAGTACGGGACAGGGGGATCAGCCCCAGCATTTT. It is translated as CASSTGQGDQPQHF. V gene TRBV28 combines with J gene TRBJ1-5; 11 nucleotides align to TRBD1. CDR1 MDHEN and CDR2 SYDVKM come from the germline V gene. Trimming at V came to 5 bases and at J to 5 bases, leaving 2 bases not matched to a gene. The CDR3 extends over 14 amino acids.

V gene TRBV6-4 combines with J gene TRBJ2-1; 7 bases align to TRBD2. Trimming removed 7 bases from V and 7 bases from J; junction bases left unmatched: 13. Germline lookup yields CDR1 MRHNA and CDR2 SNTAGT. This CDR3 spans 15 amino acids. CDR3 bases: TGTGCCAGCATCCCAAGTCGGGCTAGCGGTAATGAGCAGTTCTTC. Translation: CASIPSRASGNEQFF.

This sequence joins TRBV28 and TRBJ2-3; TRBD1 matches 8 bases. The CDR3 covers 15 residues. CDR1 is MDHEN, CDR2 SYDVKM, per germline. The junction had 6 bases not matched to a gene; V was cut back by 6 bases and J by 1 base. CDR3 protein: CASRIYRGGTDTQYF. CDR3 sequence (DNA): TGTGCCAGCAGGATATACAGGGGGGGCACAGATACGCAGTATTTT.